Reported below is one T cell receptor beta chain. This receptor's antigen is unknown. Per-base qualities were not stored, and no clone one base away is much larger. Library construction relied on 5' RACE. The listed sequencing device is NextSeq 500. In the TCR library protocol, a unique molecular identifier was attached to each TCR cDNA molecule so that PCR and sequencing errors could be corrected. Processing in the source paper ran as follows. TCR identification, UMI-based error correction and CDR3 extraction were performed with Decombinator tools. TCRs above a frequency of 2 per 1,000, corresponding to the top 1% of the tumor frequency distribution, were defined as expanded. Renyi diversity was computed with the R vegan package after each repertoire had been subsampled 100 times to 5,000 TCRs. CDR3 similarity networks were built from amino acid triplet string-kernel similarity, connecting CDR3s with pairwise similarity above 0.82. Using fastp trimming at Q25 and MiXCR clonotype assembly, TCRdb reanalyzed the public sequencing data and kept in-frame beta chains. Each CDR3 protein appears once, grouped with its most common genes and DNA. TCRdb assigned the V and J calls; the authors' analysis was not used. The sample table records under 150,000 distinct CDR3 sequences; approximately 11% of these occur just once. 20% to 30% of the sample rests with the top ten.

These data come from a study of spatial heterogeneity in lung cancer (dated by TCRdb to about 2019). Regarding the complete study: Donors were 70 or so patients with early-stage, untreated non-small cell lung cancer from the lung TRACERx cohort. In the raw uncorrected reads, each unique combination of TCR and UMI appeared on average more than ten times. More beta-chain than alpha-chain transcripts were consistently detected, likely reflecting higher beta-chain transcript abundance. At surgery, hundreds of tumor regions, some 61 matched nontumor lung samples and 56 PBMC samples were TCR-sequenced for both alpha and beta chains. Follow-up PBMC samples were sequenced whenever available, with the median time to follow-up being approximately two years after resection. The study linked features of the TCR repertoire to counts of nonsynonymous mutations, which were determined by whole-exome sequencing of tumor tissue. The study quantitatively compared TCR alpha and beta repertoires across multiple tumor regions, matched nontumor lung and blood in non-small cell lung cancer.

The study at large found these results: Confirming at a functional level the hypothesis that regional TCRs recognize regional mutations was considered to require additional single-cell paired TCR alpha and beta sequencing. Ubiquitous expanded tumor TCRs showed up in blood more often at tumor resection than at routine follow-up. Comparisons of baseline and follow-up blood repertoires included only around 15 patients.

CDR1 and CDR2, per the germline V gene, are SGHAT and FQNNGV. Inclusive of the bounding cysteine and phenylalanine, the CDR3 is 15 residues long. The retained sequence is limited to the CDR3, 45 bases, with the frame set at the first base. The germline V and J ends show losses of 5 bases and 2 bases respectively, and no gene match explains 6 bases of the junction. The intended sense of this specimen's time point label: blood at routine non-recurrence follow-up after resection. Whole RNA extracted from tumor and nontumor lung tissue, or from cryopreserved PBMC samples, was used for TCR sequencing without cell sorting. Only patients with enough RNA available from two or more tumor regions were chosen for TCR sequencing.

The V gene is TRBV11-2 and the J gene is TRBJ1-2; 9 bases in between match TRBD1. The specimen comprised PBMCs, sampled at follow-up. The TCR was taken from a female donor with early-stage non-small cell lung cancer. The nucleotide sequence is given as TGTGCCAGCAGCCAAGGGGACAGGGTGAACTATGGCTACACCTTC. This codes for CASSQGDRVNYGYTF.